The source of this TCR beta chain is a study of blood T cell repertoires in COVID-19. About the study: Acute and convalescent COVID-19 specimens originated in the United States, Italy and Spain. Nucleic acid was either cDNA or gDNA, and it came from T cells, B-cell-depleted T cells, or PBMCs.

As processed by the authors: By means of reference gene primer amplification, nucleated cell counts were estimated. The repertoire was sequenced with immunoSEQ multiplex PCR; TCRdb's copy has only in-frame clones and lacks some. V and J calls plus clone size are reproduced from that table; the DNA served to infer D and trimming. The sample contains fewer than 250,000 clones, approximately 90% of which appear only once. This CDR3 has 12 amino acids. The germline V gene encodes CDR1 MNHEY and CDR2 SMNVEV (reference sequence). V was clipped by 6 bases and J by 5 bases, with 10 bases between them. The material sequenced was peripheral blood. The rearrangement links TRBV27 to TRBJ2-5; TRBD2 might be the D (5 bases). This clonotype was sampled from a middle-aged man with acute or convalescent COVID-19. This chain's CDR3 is CASRNTGETQYF. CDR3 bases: TGTGCCAGCAGGAACACGGGGGAGACCCAGTACTTC.